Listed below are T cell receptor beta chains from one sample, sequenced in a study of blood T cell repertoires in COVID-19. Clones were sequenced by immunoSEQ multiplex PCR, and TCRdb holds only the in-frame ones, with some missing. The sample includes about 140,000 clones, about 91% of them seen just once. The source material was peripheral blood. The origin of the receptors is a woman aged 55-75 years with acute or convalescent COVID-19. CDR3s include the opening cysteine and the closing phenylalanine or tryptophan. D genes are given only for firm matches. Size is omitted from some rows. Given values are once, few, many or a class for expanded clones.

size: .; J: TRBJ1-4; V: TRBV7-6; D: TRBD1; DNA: TGTGCCAGCAGCCAGGGACAGGACGCAACTAATGAAAAACTGTTTTTT; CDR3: CASSQGQDATNEKLFF
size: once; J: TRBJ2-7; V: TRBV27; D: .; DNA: TGTGCCAGCAGTGTAACAGGGCTTAGCTCCTACGAGCAGTACTTC; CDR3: CASSVTGLSSYEQYF
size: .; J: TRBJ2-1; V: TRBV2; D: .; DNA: TGTGCCAGCAGGCCAGTTCAACCAATATCCTACAATGAGCAGTTCTTC; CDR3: CASRPVQPISYNEQFF
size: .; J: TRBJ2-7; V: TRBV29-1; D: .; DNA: TGCAGCGTTAAAAGGGGCAGGGAAGGGGGCGAGCAGTACTTC; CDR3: CSVKRGREGGEQYF
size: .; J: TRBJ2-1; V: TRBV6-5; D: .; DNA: TGTGCCAGCAGTCCCAGTACCAATGAGCAGTTCTTC; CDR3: CASSPSTNEQFF
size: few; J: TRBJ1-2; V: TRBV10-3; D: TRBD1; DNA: TGTGCCATCAGCCGGGACAGCTATGGCTACACCTTC; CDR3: CAISRDSYGYTF
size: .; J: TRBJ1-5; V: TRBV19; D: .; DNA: TGTGCCAGTAGCATCTCGGGCGGGAATCAGCCCCAGCATTTT; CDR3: CASSISGGNQPQHF
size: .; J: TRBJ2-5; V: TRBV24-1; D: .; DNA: TGTGCCACCAGTGAACCGACAGGTGGGTTAGAGACCCAGTACTTC; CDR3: CATSEPTGGLETQYF
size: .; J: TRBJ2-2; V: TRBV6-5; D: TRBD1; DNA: TGTGCCGGGGGACAGGGGAACACCGGGGAGCTGTTTTTT; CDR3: CAGGQGNTGELFF
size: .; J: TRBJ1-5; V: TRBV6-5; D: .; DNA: TGTGCCAGCAGTTTGGGAGGAACGCAGCCCCAGCATTTT; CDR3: CASSLGGTQPQHF
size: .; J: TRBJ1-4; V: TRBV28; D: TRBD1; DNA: TGTGCCAGCATCTCACAGGGGGCTGGTGAAAAACTGTTTTTT; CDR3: CASISQGAGEKLFF
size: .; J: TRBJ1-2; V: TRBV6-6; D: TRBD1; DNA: TGTGCCAGCAGCTCCCCAGGGACAGGGGATTATGGCTACACCTTC; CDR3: CASSSPGTGDYGYTF
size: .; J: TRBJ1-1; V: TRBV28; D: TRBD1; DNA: TGTGCCAGCAGCCCCGGACAGGGGAACACTGAAGCTTTCTTT; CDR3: CASSPGQGNTEAFF
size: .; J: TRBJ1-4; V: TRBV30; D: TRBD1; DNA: TGTGCCTGGAGTACCACAGGGGGGAATGAAAAACTGTTTTTT; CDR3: CAWSTTGGNEKLFF
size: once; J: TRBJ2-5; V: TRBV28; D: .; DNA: TGTGCCAGCTCTGGGGCAGGCTCGTTAGGGACCCAGTACTTC; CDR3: CASSGAGSLGTQYF
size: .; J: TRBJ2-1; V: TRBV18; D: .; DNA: TGTGCCAGCTCACCGGGGCAGAGTTTGATCAATGAGCAGTTCTTC; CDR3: CASSPGQSLINEQFF
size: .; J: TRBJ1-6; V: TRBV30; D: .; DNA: TGTGCCTGGAGTTCTAACAGTGAAAATTCACCCCTCCACTTT; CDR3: CAWSSNSENSPLHF
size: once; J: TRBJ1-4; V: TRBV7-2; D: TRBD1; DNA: TGTGCCAGCAGCCCCCGTTCAGGGGGGAATGAAAAACTGTTTTTT; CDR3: CASSPRSGGNEKLFF
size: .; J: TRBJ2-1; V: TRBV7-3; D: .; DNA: TGTGCCAGCAGCTTAGGCAGTTACAATGAGCAGTTCTTC; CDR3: CASSLGSYNEQFF
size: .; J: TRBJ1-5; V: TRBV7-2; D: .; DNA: TGTGCCAGCAGCTTAGTCGGGGGAGGTGGCAATCAGCCCCAGCATTTT; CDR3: CASSLVGGGGNQPQHF
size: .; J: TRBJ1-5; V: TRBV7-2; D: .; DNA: TGTGCCAGCAGCTTCGGAGGACAGCTCCATCAGCCCCAGCATTTT; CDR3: CASSFGGQLHQPQHF
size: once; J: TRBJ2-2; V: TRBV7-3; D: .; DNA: TGTGCCAGCAGCTTAACGCAGGGGCGGCACGGGGAGCTGTTTTTT; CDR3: CASSLTQGRHGELFF
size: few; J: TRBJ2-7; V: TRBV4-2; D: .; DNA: TGTGCCAGCAGCCAAGAATCAAACAGAATCTCCTACGAGCAGTACTTC; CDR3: CASSQESNRISYEQYF
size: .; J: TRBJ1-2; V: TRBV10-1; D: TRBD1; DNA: TGCGCCAGCAGCGACACGGACAGGGGGTCCTATGGCTACACCTTC; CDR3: CASSDTDRGSYGYTF
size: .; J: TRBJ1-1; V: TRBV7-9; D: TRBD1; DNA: TGTGCCAGCAGCTTATGGACAGGCAAGAACACTGAAGCTTTCTTT; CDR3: CASSLWTGKNTEAFF
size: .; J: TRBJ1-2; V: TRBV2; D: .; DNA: TGTGCCAGCAAAGAAGCCGTCTATGGCTACACCTTC; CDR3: CASKEAVYGYTF
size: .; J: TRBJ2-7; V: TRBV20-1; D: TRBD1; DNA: TGCAGTGCTAGTACCTTGGGACAGGAGTACTTC; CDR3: CSASTLGQEYF
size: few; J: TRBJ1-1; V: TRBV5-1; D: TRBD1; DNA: TGCGCCTCGATGGACAGGGCAACTATGAACACTGAAGCTTTCTTT; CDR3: CASMDRATMNTEAFF